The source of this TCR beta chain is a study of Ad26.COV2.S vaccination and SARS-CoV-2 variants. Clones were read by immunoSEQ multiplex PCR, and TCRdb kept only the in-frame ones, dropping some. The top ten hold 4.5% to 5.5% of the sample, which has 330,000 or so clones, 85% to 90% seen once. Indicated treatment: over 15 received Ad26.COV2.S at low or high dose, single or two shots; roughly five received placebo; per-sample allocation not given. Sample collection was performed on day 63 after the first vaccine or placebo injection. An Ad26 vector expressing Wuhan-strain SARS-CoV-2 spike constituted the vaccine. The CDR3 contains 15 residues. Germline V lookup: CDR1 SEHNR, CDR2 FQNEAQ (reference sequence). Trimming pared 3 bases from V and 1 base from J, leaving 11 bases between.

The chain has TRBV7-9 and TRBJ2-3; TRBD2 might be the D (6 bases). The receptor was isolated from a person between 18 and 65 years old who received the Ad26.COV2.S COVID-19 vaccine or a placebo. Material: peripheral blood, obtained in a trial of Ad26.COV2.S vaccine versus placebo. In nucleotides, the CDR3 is TGTGCCAGCAGCTTCGGTAGCGGCCGCACAGATACGCAGTATTTT. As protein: CASSFGSGRTDTQYF.